This T cell receptor (beta chain) derives from a study of T cell responses to AZD1222 COVID-19 vaccine. Measured with immunoSEQ multiplex PCR; TCRdb has only the in-frame clones, and not every one. This sample carries 100,000 to 150,000 clones, roughly 90% of them seen once, and the ten largest clones take about 6%. Overall study findings and caveats: Clonal diversity may have been underestimated in mostly white British donors. A rise in Spike-specific TCR breadth and depth followed two AZD1222 doses. Spike-wide coverage was observed for vaccine-associated CD4 TCRs, with dominant responses at 160-218 and 743-854. Close to half of spike-specific TCRs reportedly recognize unmutated variant regions.

With respect to this clone: What it binds is not known.

V gave up 4 bases and J gave up 4 bases, with 9 bases separating them. Germline assignment: CDR1 SGHRS and CDR2 YFSETQ. The CDR3 loop spans 13 amino acids. This sequence was found in an adult in good health. The V and J genes are TRBV5-1 and TRBJ1-5; D may be TRBD1 (6 bases). The material sequenced was peripheral blood, taken on day 0 of AZD1222 vaccination. For the CDR3, the DNA is TGCGCCAGCAGCGAACAGGGAAATCAGCCCCAGCATTTT. Protein product: CASSEQGNQPQHF.